This T cell receptor beta chain was identified during a study of blood T cell repertoires in COVID-19. Sequencing was performed with immunoSEQ multiplex PCR; in TCRdb, only in-frame clones are kept and a portion is missing. Found here are about 340,000 clones, more than 70% of them singletons; the top ten hold 2.5% to 3.5%. This CDR3 is 14 amino acids long. Germline V gene lookup returns CDR1 LGHNA and CDR2 YNFKEQ. V was pared by 2 bases and J by 3 bases, with 11 bases between. This chain links TRBV4-2 with TRBJ2-7, with D maybe TRBD1 (6 bases). Sequencing was performed on peripheral blood. The source is a man aged 25 to 40 with active or convalescent COVID-19. The CDR3 region is CASSQTDSFYEQYF. CDR3 nucleotide sequence: TGTGCCAGCAGCCAAACGGACAGCTTCTACGAGCAGTACTTC.